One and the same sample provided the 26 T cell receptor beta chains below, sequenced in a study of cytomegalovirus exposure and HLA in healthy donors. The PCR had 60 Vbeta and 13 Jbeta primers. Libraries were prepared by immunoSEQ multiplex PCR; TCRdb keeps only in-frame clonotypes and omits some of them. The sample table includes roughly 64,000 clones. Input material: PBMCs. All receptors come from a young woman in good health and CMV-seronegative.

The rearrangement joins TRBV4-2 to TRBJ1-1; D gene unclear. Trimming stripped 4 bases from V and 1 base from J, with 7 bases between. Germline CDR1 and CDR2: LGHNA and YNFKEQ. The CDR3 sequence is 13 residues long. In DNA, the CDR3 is TGTGCCAGCAGCCTTACAGAGAACACTGAAGCTTTCTTT. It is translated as CASSLTENTEAFF.

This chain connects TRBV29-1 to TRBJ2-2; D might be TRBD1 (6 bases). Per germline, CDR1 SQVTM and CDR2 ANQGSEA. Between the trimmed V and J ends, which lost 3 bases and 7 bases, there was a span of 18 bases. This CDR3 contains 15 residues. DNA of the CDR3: TGCAGCGTTGAGAACAGGGATTACGTAGGCGGGGAGCTGTTTTTT. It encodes CSVENRDYVGGELFF.

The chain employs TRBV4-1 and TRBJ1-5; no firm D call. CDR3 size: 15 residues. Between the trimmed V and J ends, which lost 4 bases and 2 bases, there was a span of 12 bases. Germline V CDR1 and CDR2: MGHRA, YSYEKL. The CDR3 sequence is CASSPWLVGNQPQHF. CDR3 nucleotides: TGCGCCAGCAGCCCGTGGCTGGTTGGCAATCAGCCCCAGCATTTT.

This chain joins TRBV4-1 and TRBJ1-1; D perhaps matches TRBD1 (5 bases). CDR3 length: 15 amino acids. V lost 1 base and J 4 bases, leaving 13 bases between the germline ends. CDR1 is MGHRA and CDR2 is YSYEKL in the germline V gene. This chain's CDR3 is CASSQGYSGATEAFF. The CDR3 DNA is TGCGCCAGCAGCCAAGGGTATAGCGGGGCCACTGAAGCTTTCTTT.

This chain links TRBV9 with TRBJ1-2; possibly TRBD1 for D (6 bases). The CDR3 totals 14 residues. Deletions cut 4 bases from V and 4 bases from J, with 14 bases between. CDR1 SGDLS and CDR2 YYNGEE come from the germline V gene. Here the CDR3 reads CASSPAGQSYGYTF. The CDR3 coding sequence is TGTGCCAGCAGCCCTGCTGGACAGTCCTATGGCTACACCTTC.

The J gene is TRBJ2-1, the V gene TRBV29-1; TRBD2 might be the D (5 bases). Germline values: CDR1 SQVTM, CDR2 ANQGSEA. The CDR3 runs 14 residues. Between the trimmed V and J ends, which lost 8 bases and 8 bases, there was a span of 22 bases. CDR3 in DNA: TGCAGCTTGCGAGGCGGGTCAGATTATGATGAGCAGTTCTTC. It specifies CSLRGGSDYDEQFF.

In DNA form, the CDR3 reads TGTGCCAGCAGCTTAGCACTAGCGGAGTACAATGAGCAGTTCTTC. Protein: CASSLALAEYNEQFF. The chain has TRBV11-3 and TRBJ2-1; TRBD2 matches at 8 bases. This CDR3 has 15 amino acids. Germline lookup yields CDR1 SGHNT and CDR2 YENEEA. The junction had 3 bases not matched to a gene; V was cut back by 1 base and J by 4 bases.

The CDR3 DNA is TGTGCCAGCAGCTCCCCGCGCTTAGGGGGTACTGAAGCTTTCTTT. Translating gives CASSSPRLGGTEAFF. The chain uses TRBV11-3 and TRBJ1-1; possibly TRBD1 for D (6 bases). Germline CDR1 SGHNT, CDR2 YENEEA. The CDR3 totals 15 residues. V lost 4 bases, J lost 5 bases, and 17 bases lay in between.

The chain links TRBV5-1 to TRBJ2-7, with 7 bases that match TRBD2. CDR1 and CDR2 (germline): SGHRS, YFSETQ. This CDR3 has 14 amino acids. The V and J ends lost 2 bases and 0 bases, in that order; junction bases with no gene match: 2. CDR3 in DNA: TGCGCCAGCAGCTTAGGGGACTACTCCTACGAGCAGTACTTC. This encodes CASSLGDYSYEQYF.

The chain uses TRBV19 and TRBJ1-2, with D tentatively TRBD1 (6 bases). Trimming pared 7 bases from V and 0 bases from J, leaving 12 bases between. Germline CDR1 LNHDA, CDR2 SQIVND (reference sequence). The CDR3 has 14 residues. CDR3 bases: TGTGCCAGTAAATGGACAGTCCCTAACTATGGCTACACCTTC. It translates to CASKWTVPNYGYTF.

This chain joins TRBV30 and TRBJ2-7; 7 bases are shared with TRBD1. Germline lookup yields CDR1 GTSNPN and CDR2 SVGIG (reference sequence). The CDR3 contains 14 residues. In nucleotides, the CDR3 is TGTGCGGACGGACAGGAAGCCCCCTCCTACGAGCAGTACTTC. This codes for CADGQEAPSYEQYF.

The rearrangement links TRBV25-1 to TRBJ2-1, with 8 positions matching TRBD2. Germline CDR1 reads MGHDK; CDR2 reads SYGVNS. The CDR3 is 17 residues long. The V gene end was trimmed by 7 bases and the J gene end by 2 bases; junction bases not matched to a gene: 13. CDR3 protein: CASMHGVGRGAYNEQFF. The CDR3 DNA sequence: TGTGCCAGCATGCACGGGGTGGGGCGGGGGGCCTACAATGAGCAGTTCTTC. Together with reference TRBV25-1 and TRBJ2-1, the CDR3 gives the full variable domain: EADIYQTPRYLVIGTGKKITLECSQTMGHDKMYWYQQDPGMELHLIHYSYGVNSTEKGDLSSESTVSRIRTEHFPLTLESARPSHTSQYLCASMHGVGRGAYNEQFFGPGTRLTVL.

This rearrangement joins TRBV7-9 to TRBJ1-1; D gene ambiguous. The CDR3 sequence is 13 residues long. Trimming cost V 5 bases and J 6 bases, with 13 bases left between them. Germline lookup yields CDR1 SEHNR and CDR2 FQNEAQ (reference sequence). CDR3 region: CASSIREEAEAFF. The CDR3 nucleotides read TGTGCCAGCAGCATACGTGAGGAGGCTGAAGCTTTCTTT. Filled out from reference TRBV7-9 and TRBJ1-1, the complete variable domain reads DTGVSQNPRHKITKRGQNVTFRCDPISEHNRLYWYRQTLGQGPEFLTYFQNEAQLEKSRLLSDRFSAERPKGSFSTLEIQRTEQGDSAMYLCASSIREEAEAFFGQGTRLTVV.

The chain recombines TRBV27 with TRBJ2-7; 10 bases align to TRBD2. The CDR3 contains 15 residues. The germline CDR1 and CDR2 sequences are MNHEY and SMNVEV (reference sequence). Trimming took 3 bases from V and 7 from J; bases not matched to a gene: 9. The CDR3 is CASSFSSGGTEEQYF. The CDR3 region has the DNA TGTGCCAGCAGTTTTTCTAGCGGGGGTACGGAGGAGCAGTACTTC.

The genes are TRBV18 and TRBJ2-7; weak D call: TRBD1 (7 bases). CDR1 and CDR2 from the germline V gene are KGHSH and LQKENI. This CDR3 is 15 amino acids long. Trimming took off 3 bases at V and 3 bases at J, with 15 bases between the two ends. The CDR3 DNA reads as TGTGCCAGCTCACCGACGGGAGCAGGGGGCTACGAGCAGTACTTC. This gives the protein CASSPTGAGGYEQYF.

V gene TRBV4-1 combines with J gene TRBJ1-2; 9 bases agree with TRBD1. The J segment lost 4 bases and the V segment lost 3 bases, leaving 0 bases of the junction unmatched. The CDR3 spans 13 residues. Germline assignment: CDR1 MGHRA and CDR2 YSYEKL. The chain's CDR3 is CASSQTGGYGYTF. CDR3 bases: TGCGCCAGCAGCCAGACAGGGGGCTATGGCTACACCTTC.

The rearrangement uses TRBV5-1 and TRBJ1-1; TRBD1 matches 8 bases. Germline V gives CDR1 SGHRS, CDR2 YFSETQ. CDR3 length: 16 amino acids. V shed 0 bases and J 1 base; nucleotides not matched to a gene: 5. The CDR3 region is CASSLEDRDENTEAFF. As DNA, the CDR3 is TGCGCCAGCAGCTTGGAGGACAGGGATGAGAACACTGAAGCTTTCTTT.

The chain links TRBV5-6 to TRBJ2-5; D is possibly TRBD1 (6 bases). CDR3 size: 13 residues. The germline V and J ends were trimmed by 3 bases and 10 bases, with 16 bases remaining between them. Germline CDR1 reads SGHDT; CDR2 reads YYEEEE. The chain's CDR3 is CASSSTGTQGQYF. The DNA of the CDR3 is TGTGCCAGCAGCTCAACCGGGACACAGGGCCAGTACTTC.

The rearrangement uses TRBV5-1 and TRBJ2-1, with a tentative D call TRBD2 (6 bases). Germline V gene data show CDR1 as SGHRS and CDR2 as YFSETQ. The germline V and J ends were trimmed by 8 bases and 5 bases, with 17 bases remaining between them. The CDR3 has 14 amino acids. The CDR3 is CASKRGGANNEQFF. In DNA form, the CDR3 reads TGCGCCAGTAAACGCGGAGGGGCAAACAATGAGCAGTTCTTC.

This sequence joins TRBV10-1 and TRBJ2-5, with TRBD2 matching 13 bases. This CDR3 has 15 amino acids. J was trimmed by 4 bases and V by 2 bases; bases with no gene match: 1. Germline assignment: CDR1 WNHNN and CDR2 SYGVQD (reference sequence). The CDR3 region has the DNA TGCGCCAGCAGTGAGGGACTAGCGGGAGCAGAGACCCAGTACTTC. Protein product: CASSEGLAGAETQYF.

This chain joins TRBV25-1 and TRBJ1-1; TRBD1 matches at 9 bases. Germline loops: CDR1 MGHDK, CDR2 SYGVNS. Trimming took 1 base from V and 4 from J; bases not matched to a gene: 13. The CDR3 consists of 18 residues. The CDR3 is CASSELVDPGQGGTEAFF. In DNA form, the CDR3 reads TGTGCCAGCAGTGAATTGGTTGACCCGGGACAGGGCGGCACTGAAGCTTTCTTT.

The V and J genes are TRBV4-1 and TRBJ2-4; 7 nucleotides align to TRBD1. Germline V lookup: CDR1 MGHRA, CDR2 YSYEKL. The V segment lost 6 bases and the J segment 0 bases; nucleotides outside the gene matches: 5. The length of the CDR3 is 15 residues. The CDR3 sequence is CASRGTDLAKNIQYF. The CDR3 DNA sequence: TGCGCCAGCAGGGGGACAGACCTAGCCAAAAACATTCAGTACTTC.

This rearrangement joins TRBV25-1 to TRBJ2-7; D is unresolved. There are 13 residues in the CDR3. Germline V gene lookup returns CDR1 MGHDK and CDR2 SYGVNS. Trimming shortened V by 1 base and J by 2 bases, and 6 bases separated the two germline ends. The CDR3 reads CASSESTTYEQYF. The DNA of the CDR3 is TGTGCCAGCAGTGAATCAACAACCTACGAGCAGTACTTC.

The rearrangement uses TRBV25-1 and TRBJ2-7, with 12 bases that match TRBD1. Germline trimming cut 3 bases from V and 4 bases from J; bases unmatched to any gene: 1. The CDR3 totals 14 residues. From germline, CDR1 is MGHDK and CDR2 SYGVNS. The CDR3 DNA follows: TGTGCCAGCAGTGAGGGACAGGGGGCTTACGAGCAGTACTTC. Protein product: CASSEGQGAYEQYF.

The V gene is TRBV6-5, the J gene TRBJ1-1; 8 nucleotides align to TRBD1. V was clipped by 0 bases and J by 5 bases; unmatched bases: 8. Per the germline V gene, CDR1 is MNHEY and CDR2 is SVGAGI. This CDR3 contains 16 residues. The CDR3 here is CASSYSSVQGGTEAFF. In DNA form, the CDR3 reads TGTGCCAGCAGTTACTCTTCCGTACAGGGGGGGACTGAAGCTTTCTTT.

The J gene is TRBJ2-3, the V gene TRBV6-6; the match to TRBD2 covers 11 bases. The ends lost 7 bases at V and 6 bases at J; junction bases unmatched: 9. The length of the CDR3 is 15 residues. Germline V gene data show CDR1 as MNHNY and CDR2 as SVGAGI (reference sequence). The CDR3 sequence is CASTPIAGGRDTQYF. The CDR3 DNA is TGTGCCAGCACACCTATAGCGGGGGGGAGGGATACGCAGTATTTT.